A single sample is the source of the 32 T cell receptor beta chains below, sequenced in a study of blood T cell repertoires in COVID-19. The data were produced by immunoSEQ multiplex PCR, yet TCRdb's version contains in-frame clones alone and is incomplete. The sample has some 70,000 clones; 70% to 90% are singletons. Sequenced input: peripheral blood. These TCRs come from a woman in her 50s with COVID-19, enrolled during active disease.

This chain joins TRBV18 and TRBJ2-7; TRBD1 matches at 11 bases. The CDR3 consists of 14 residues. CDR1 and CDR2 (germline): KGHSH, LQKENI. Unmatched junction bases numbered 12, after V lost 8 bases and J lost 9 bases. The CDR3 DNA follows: TGTGCCAGCGCCGGAGGGACAGGGGGAGTCGGGCAGTACTTC. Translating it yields CASAGGTGGVGQYF.

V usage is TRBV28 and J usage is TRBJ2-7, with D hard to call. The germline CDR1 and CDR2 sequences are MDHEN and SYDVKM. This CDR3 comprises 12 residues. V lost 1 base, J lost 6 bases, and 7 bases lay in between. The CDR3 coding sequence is TGTGCCAGCAGTTTATTCCCCTCCGAGCAGTACTTC. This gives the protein CASSLFPSEQYF.

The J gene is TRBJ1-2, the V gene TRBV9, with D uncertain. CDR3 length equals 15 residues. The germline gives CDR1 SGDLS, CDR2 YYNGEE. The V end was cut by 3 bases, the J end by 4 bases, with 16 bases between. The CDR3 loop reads CASSGLRLRGYGYTF. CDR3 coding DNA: TGTGCCAGCAGCGGCCTCCGGCTCCGGGGCTATGGCTACACCTTC.

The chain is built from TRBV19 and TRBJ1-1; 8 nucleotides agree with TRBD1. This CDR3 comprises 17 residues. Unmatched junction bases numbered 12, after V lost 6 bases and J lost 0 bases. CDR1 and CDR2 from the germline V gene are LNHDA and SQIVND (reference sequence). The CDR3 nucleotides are TGTGCCAGTAGAATCGACAGGGGCGGATCCTTGAACACTGAAGCTTTCTTT. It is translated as CASRIDRGGSLNTEAFF.

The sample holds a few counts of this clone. CDR3 bases: TGTGCCAGCAGCCAAGATCGGGACACCCATCAGCCCCAGCATTTT. Protein sequence: CASSQDRDTHQPQHF. J is TRBJ1-5 and V is TRBV3-1 (or the pseudogene TRBV3-2); maybe TRBD1 (6 bases). V was cut by 0 bases and J by 5 bases, with 11 bases left in between. Germline CDR1 is LGHDT and CDR2 is YNNKEL (reference sequence). This CDR3 comprises 15 residues.

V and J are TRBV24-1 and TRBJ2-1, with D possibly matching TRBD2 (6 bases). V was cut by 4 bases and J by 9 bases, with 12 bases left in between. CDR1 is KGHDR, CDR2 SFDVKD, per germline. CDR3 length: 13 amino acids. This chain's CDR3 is CATSEGGRVEQFF. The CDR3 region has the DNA TGTGCCACCAGTGAGGGGGGACGGGTTGAGCAGTTCTTC.

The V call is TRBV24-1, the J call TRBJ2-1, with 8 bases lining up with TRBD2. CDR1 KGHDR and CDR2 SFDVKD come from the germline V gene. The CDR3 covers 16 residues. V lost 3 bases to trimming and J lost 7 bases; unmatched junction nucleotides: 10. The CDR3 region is CATSDPGLAPFNEQFF. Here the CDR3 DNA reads TGTGCCACCAGTGATCCCGGACTAGCCCCATTTAATGAGCAGTTCTTC.

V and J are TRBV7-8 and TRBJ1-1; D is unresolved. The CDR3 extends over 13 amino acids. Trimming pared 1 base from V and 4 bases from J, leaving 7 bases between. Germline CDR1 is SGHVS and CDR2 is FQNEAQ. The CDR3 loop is CASSLDFGTEAFF. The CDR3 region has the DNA TGTGCCAGCAGCTTAGATTTCGGCACTGAAGCTTTCTTT.

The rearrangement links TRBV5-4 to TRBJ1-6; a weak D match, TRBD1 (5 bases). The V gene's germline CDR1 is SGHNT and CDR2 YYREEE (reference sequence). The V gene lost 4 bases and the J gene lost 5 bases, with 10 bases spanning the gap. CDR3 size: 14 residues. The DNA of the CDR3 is TGTGCCAGCAGCACGACAGTAAATAATTCACCCCTCCACTTT. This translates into CASSTTVNNSPLHF.

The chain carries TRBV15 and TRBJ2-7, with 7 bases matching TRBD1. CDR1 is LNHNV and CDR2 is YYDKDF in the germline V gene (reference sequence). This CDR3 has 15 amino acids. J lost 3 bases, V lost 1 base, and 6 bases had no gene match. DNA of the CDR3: TGTGCCACCAGCAGAGGAGGGCAGGGGGTCTACGAGCAGTACTTC. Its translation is CATSRGGQGVYEQYF.

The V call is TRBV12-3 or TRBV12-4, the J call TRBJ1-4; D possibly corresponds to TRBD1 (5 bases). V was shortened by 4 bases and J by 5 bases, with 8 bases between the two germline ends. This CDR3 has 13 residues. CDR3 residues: CASSYGGNEKLFF. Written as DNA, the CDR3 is TGTGCCAGCAGTTATGGGGGGAATGAAAAACTGTTTTTT.

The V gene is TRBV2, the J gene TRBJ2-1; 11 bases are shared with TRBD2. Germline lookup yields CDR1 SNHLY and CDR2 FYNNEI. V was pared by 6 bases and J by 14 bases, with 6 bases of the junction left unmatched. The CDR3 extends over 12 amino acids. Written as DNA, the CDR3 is TGTGCCAGCAGCCCAGATAGCGGGAGGGAGTTCTTC. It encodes CASSPDSGREFF.

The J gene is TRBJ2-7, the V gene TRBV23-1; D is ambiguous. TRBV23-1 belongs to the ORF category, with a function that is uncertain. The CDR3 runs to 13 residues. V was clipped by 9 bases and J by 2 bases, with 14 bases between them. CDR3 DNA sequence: TGCGCCAGAGAAAGCGCAGTGGCCTACGAGCAGTACTTC. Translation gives CARESAVAYEQYF.

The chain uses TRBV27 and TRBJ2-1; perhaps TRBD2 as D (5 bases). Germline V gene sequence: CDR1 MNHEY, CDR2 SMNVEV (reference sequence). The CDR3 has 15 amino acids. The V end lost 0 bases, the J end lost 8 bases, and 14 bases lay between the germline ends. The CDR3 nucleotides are TGTGCCAGCAGTTTATCGGAGGCCCCTACGGATGAGCAGTTCTTC. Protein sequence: CASSLSEAPTDEQFF.

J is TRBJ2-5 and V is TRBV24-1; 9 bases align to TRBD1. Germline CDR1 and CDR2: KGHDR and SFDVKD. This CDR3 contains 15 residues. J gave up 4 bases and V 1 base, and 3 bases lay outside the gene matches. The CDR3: CATSDLQGAGETQYF. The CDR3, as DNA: TGTGCCACCAGTGATTTACAGGGGGCCGGAGAGACCCAGTACTTC.

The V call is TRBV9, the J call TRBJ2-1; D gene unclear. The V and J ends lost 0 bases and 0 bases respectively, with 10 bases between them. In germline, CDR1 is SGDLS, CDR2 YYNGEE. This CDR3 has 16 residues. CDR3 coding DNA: TGTGCCAGCAGCGTAGGAGCCCTTTCCTCCTACAATGAGCAGTTCTTC. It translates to CASSVGALSSYNEQFF.

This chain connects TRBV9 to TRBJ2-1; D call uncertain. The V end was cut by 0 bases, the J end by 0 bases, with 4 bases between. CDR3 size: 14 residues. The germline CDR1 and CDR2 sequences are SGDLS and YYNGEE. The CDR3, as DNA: TGTGCCAGCAGCGTAGCGGTCTCCTACAATGAGCAGTTCTTC. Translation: CASSVAVSYNEQFF. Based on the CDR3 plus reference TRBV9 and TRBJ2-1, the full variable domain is DSGVTQTPKHLITATGQRVTLRCSPRSGDLSVYWYQQSLDQGLQFLIQYYNGEERAKGNILERFSAQQFPDLHSELNLSSLELGDSALYFCASSVAVSYNEQFFGPGTRLTVL.

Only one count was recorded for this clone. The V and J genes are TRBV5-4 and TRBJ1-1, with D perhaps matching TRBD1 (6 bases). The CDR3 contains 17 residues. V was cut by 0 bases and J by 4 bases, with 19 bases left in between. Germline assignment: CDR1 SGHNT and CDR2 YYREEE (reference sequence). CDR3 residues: CASSLAGAGDSRTEAFF. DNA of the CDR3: TGTGCCAGCAGCTTGGCTGGTGCAGGGGATTCGCGCACTGAAGCTTTCTTT.

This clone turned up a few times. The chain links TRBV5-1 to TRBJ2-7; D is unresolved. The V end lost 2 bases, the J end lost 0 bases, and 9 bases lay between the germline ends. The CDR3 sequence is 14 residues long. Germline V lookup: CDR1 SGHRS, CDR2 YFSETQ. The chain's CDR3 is CASSLSWSSYEQYF. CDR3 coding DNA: TGCGCCAGCAGCTTAAGCTGGAGCTCCTACGAGCAGTACTTC.

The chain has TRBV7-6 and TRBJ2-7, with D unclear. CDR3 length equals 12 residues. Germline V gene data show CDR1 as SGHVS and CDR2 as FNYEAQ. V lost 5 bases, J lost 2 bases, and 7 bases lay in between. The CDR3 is CASSLRPYEQYF. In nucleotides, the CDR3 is TGTGCCAGCAGCCTCCGTCCCTACGAGCAGTACTTC.

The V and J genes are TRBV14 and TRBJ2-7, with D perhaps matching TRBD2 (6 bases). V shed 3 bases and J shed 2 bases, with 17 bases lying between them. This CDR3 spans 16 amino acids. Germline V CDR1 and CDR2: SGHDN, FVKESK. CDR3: CASSHDGPGSPYEQYF. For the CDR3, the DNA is TGTGCCAGCAGCCACGATGGCCCCGGGAGCCCCTACGAGCAGTACTTC.

The CDR3 loop reads CASSRDRGFYNEQFF. CDR3 bases: TGTGCCAGCAGCAGGGACAGGGGCTTCTACAATGAGCAGTTCTTC. The chain uses TRBV7-8 and TRBJ2-1; 10 bases line up with TRBD1. J was trimmed by 3 bases and V by 5 bases; bases with no gene match: 4. CDR3 size: 15 residues. The germline V gene has CDR1 SGHVS and CDR2 FQNEAQ.

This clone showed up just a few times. The CDR3 region is CASSPTTGVNSPLHF. CDR3 nucleotides: TGTGCCAGCAGTCCGACGACAGGGGTAAATTCACCCCTCCACTTT. V is TRBV6-5 and J is TRBJ1-6, with 8 nucleotides matching TRBD1. With V trimmed by 5 bases and J by 7 bases, 7 bases remained unmatched. The CDR3 has 15 residues. Germline CDR1 and CDR2: MNHEY and SVGAGI.

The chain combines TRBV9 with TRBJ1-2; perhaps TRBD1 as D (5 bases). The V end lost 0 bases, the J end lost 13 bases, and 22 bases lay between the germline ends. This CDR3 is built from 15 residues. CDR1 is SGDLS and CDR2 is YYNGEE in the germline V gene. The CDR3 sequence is CASSVGGGVFESCTF. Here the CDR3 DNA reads TGTGCCAGCAGCGTAGGCGGGGGAGTTTTTGAGTCCTGCACCTTC.

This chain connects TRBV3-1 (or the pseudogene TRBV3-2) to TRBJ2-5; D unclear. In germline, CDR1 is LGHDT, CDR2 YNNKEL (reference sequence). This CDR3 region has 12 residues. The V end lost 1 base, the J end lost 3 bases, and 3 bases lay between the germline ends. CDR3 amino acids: CASSQAEETQYF. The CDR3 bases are TGTGCCAGCAGCCAAGCAGAAGAGACCCAGTACTTC.

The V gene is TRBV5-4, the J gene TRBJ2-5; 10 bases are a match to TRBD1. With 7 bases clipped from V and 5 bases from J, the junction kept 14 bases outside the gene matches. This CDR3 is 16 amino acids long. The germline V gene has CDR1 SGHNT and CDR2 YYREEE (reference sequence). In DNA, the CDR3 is TGTGCCAGCTCCCGCGACCCGACAGGGGGCGGGGAGACCCAGTACTTC. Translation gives CASSRDPTGGGETQYF.

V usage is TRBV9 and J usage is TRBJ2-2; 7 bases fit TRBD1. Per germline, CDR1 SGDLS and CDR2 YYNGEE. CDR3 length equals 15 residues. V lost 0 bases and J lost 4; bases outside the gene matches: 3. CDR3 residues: CASSVGQGGTGELFF. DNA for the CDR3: TGTGCCAGCAGCGTAGGACAGGGTGGCACCGGGGAGCTGTTTTTT.

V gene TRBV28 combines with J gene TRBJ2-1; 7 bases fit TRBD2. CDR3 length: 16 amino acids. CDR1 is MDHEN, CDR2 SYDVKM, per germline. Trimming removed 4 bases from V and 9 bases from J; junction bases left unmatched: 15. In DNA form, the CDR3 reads TGTGCCAGCAGTTCGGGGCAGGGAGGGAGCCGGGGTGAGCAGTTCTTC. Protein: CASSSGQGGSRGEQFF.

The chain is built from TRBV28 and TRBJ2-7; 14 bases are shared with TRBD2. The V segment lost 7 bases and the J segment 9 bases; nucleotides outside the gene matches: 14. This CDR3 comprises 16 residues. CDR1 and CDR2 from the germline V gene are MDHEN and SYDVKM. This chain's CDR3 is CASTPRGTSGRSVQYF. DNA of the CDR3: TGTGCCAGCACTCCGCGCGGGACTAGCGGGAGAAGTGTGCAGTACTTC.

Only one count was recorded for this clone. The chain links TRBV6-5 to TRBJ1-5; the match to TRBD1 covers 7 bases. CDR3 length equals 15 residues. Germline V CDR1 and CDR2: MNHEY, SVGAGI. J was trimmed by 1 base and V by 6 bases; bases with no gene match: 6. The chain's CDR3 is CASRLDRTSNQPQHF. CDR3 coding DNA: TGTGCCAGCAGACTGGACAGGACAAGCAATCAGCCCCAGCATTTT.

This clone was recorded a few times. CDR3 sequence (DNA): TGTGCCACGCGACTAGCGGGAGGGCCGCGGAATGAGCAGTTCTTC. Its translation is CATRLAGGPRNEQFF. This chain connects TRBV10-3 to TRBJ2-1, with 14 nucleotides matching TRBD2. The CDR3 totals 15 residues. V dropped 10 bases and J dropped 7; count of bases not matched to a gene: 9. Germline lookup yields CDR1 ENHRY and CDR2 SYGVKD.

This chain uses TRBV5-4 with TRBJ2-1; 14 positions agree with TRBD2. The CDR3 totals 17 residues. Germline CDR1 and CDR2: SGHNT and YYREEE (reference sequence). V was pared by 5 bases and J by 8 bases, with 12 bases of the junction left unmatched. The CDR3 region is CASSSIPGLAGEDEQFF. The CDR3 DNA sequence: TGTGCCAGCAGTTCCATTCCGGGACTAGCGGGAGAGGATGAGCAGTTCTTC.